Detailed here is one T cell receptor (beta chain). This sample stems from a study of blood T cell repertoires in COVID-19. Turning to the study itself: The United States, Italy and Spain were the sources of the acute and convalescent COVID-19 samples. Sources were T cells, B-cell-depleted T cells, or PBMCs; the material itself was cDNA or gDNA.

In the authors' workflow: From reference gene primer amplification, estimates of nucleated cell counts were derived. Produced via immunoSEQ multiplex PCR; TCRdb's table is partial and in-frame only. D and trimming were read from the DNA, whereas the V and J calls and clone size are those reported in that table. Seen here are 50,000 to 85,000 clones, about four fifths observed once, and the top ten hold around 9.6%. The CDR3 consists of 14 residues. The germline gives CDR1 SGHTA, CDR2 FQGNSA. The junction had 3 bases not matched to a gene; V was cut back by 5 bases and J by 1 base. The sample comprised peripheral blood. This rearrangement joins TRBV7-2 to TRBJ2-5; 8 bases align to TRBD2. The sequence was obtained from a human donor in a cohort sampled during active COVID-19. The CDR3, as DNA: TGTGCCAGCAGCCCAACTAGCGGCCAAGAGACCCAGTACTTC. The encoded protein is CASSPTSGQETQYF.